The sequence of this T cell receptor (beta chain) was determined in a study of CXCR3-negative and CXCR3-positive naive CD8 T cells. It was by 5' RACE with UMI labels that the TRB cDNA libraries were prepared. TCRdb derives one entry per CDR3 protein from the 5' RACE reads, leaving out DNA. The sample's table shows tens of thousands of distinct CDR3 sequences. There are 14 residues in the CDR3. The sequencing sample was made of naive CXCR3- CD8+ T cells from blood. Described subset: CD45RO-CCR7+CD27+CD95- naive CD8+ T cells lacking CXCR3 (TNR3-). The clonotype was recovered from a human donor in good health. Some clones in this sample may be carry-over from other donors' samples. The chain has TRBV12-3 or TRBV12-4 and TRBJ2-1. CDR3 loop: CASFRGGSYNEQFF.